One and the same sample provided the 5 T cell receptor beta chains below, sequenced in a study of cytomegalovirus exposure and HLA in healthy donors. The protocol was immunoSEQ multiplex PCR, while the TCRdb copy is restricted to in-frame clones and leaves out a portion. The sample lists about 360,000 clones, roughly 89% occurring once. The sequencing sample was made of PBMCs. The receptor source for this set is a woman aged 18-35 years in good health and CMV-seronegative.

The chain uses TRBV9 and TRBJ2-1, with D perhaps TRBD2 (6 bases). V lost 4 bases to trimming and J lost 2 bases, with 16 bases between them. The CDR3 is 16 residues long. CDR1 is SGDLS, CDR2 YYNGEE, per germline. The DNA for the CDR3 is TGTGCCAGCAGCCCCTCCGGTGGGAGGACCTACAATGAGCAGTTCTTC. Amino acids: CASSPSGGRTYNEQFF.

J is TRBJ2-5 and V is TRBV29-1; 7 bases fit TRBD2. V gave up 5 bases and J gave up 5 bases; unmatched junction bases: 14. The CDR3 spans 15 residues. Germline assignment: CDR1 SQVTM and CDR2 ANQGSEA. The CDR3 sequence is CSVRLASGKYETQYF. The CDR3 DNA reads as TGCAGCGTTAGACTAGCCTCGGGGAAGTATGAGACCCAGTACTTC.

The V gene is TRBV11-1, the J gene TRBJ2-7, with 10 bases that match TRBD1. The ends lost 6 bases at V and 0 bases at J; junction bases unmatched: 8. In germline, CDR1 is SGHAT, CDR2 FQDESV (reference sequence). This CDR3 has 16 residues. The CDR3 loop reads CASSFGQGGISYEQYF. CDR3 nucleotides: TGTGCCAGCAGTTTCGGACAGGGGGGTATCTCCTACGAGCAGTACTTC.

The CDR3 loop reads CASRKNLSPSPESYTQYF. In DNA, the CDR3 is TGTGCCAGCCGAAAGAATTTAAGTCCCTCACCAGAATCATATACGCAGTATTTT. The rearrangement uses TRBV5-4 and TRBJ2-3; D unresolved. CDR3 length: 18 residues. The germline CDR1 and CDR2 sequences are SGHNT and YYREEE (reference sequence). V was pared by 7 bases and J by 7 bases, with 31 bases between.

The count of this clone is one. The rearrangement uses TRBV28 and TRBJ2-3; the match to TRBD2 covers 11 bases. The CDR3 runs 20 residues. Germline lookup yields CDR1 MDHEN and CDR2 SYDVKM. V trimming: 5 bases; J trimming: 2 bases; junction bases outside the gene matches: 18. The CDR3 DNA sequence: TGTGCCAGCAGTCCCCGGGTAGCGGGAGGGTTTAGGGTCCCCACAGATACGCAGTATTTT. It specifies CASSPRVAGGFRVPTDTQYF.